The TCR beta chain under discussion was sequenced for a study of blood T cell repertoires in COVID-19. Across the study: COVID-19 samples, acute and convalescent, were from the United States, Italy and Spain. T cells, B-cell-depleted T cells, or PBMCs supplied cDNA or gDNA.

In the original analysis: Estimation of nucleated cell counts was performed using reference gene primer amplification. Some clones are missing from TCRdb's copy, which holds only in-frame ones; the method was immunoSEQ multiplex PCR. V and J calls and clone size are those listed in that table; D and trimming were worked out from the DNA. The sample shows more than 100,000 clones, roughly 88% of them seen only once. CDR3 size: 16 residues. With V trimmed by 4 bases and J by 8 bases, 13 bases remained unmatched. Germline V lookup: CDR1 MDHEN, CDR2 SYDVKM. This TCR derives from a human donor in a cohort sampled during active COVID-19. The chain combines TRBV28 with TRBJ1-2; 10 bases are a match to TRBD1. Input material: peripheral blood. CDR3 residues: CASSSTGTGVFDGYTF. CDR3 coding DNA: TGTGCCAGCAGTTCAACCGGGACAGGGGTTTTCGACGGCTACACCTTC.